This T cell receptor beta chain was retrieved from a study of cytomegalovirus exposure and HLA in healthy donors. This clone was detected a few times. The CDR3 loop spans 12 amino acids. The V end lost 3 bases, the J end lost 6 bases, and 10 bases lay between the germline ends. CDR1 and CDR2 from the germline V gene are SGHDT and YYEEEE. It was with 60 Vbeta and 13 Jbeta primers that the PCR ran. TCRdb's copy holds only in-frame clones and misses some; the assay was immunoSEQ multiplex PCR. The data hold over 85,000 clones, with 7.6% observed a single time. The sequence was collected from a man aged 50-59 years in good health and CMV-seronegative. The sample comprised PBMCs. The genes are TRBV5-6 and TRBJ2-7; D ambiguous. CDR3: CASSSTFSEQYF. CDR3 nucleotides: TGTGCCAGCAGCTCTACTTTTTCCGAGCAGTACTTC.